The rows below give T cell receptor beta chains drawn from one sample of a study of shared clonotypes between healthy human individuals. Clones were sequenced by immunoSEQ multiplex PCR, and TCRdb holds only the in-frame ones, with some missing. The sample holds some 790,000 clones, 55% to 75% seen once. Source material: memory CD4+ T cells sorted from blood. These receptors were obtained from a woman aged 25-40 years in good health. Both conserved end residues are part of each CDR3. The D gene is left open where the match is weak. Clone size appears in some rows only: once, few, many, or a class for an expanded clone.

cdr3_length: 17
v_call: TRBV5-1
clone_size: -
j_call: TRBJ2-4
d_call: -
cdr3_aa: CASSLDPGVGAKNIQYF
cdr3_nt: TGCGCCAGCAGCTTAGACCCGGGTGTAGGAGCCAAAAACATTCAGTACTTC

cdr3_length: 12
v_call: TRBV29-1
clone_size: many
j_call: TRBJ2-5
d_call: TRBD2
cdr3_aa: CSGQAGGETQYF
cdr3_nt: TGCAGCGGTCAAGCGGGGGGGGAGACCCAGTACTTC

cdr3_length: 11
v_call: TRBV7-6
clone_size: -
j_call: TRBJ2-7
d_call: -
cdr3_aa: CASSLEYEQYF
cdr3_nt: TGTGCCAGCAGCCTAGAGTACGAGCAGTACTTC

cdr3_length: 13
v_call: TRBV19
clone_size: -
j_call: TRBJ2-2
d_call: -
cdr3_aa: CASSPFGAGELFF
cdr3_nt: TGTGCCAGTAGTCCGTTCGGGGCCGGGGAGCTGTTTTTT

cdr3_length: 16
v_call: TRBV7-7
clone_size: -
j_call: TRBJ2-7
d_call: TRBD2
cdr3_aa: CASSPTGLAQAGEQYF
cdr3_nt: TGTGCCAGCAGCCCGACCGGACTAGCTCAAGCGGGTGAGCAGTACTTC

cdr3_length: 14
v_call: TRBV29-1
clone_size: -
j_call: TRBJ2-1
d_call: TRBD2
cdr3_aa: CSVKAGLGGNEQFF
cdr3_nt: TGCAGCGTGAAGGCGGGACTAGGGGGCAATGAGCAGTTCTTC

cdr3_length: 12
v_call: TRBV18
clone_size: -
j_call: TRBJ2-7
d_call: -
cdr3_aa: CASSRQGYEQYF
cdr3_nt: TGTGCCAGCTCACGCCAGGGGTACGAGCAGTACTTC

cdr3_length: 15
v_call: TRBV7-2
clone_size: -
j_call: TRBJ1-2
d_call: TRBD1
cdr3_aa: CASSPQTGDIYGYTF
cdr3_nt: TGTGCCAGCAGCCCACAGACAGGGGATATCTATGGCTACACCTTC

cdr3_length: 14
v_call: TRBV7-2
clone_size: -
j_call: TRBJ2-7
d_call: -
cdr3_aa: CASSLQRDSYEQYF
cdr3_nt: TGTGCCAGCAGCTTACAAAGGGACTCCTACGAGCAGTACTTC

cdr3_length: 14
v_call: TRBV29-1
clone_size: -
j_call: TRBJ2-2
d_call: -
cdr3_aa: CSVGWQGGTGELFF
cdr3_nt: TGCAGCGTTGGGTGGCAGGGTGGAACCGGGGAGCTGTTTTTT

cdr3_length: 15
v_call: TRBV7-2
clone_size: -
j_call: TRBJ1-5
d_call: -
cdr3_aa: CASSLNTASNQPQHF
cdr3_nt: TGTGCCAGCAGCTTAAATACCGCAAGCAATCAGCCCCAGCATTTT

cdr3_length: 15
v_call: TRBV19
clone_size: -
j_call: TRBJ2-7
d_call: TRBD1
cdr3_aa: CASRRGTGDSYEQYF
cdr3_nt: TGTGCCAGTAGGCGAGGGACAGGTGACTCCTACGAGCAGTACTTC

cdr3_length: 15
v_call: TRBV7-8
clone_size: -
j_call: TRBJ2-7
d_call: TRBD1
cdr3_aa: CASSLAGTGSYEQYF
cdr3_nt: TGTGCCAGCAGCTTAGCGGGGACAGGGTCCTACGAGCAGTACTTC

cdr3_length: 15
v_call: TRBV7-5
clone_size: -
j_call: TRBJ1-1
d_call: -
cdr3_aa: CASSLVEGAVTEAFF
cdr3_nt: TGTGCCAGCAGCTTAGTAGAGGGGGCAGTCACTGAAGCTTTCTTT

cdr3_length: 17
v_call: TRBV11-2
clone_size: -
j_call: TRBJ1-5
d_call: -
cdr3_aa: CASSHLVQTDSNQPQHF
cdr3_nt: TGTGCCAGCAGCCACCTCGTCCAGACAGATAGCAATCAGCCCCAGCATTTT

cdr3_length: 19
v_call: TRBV11-1
clone_size: -
j_call: TRBJ2-1
d_call: TRBD2
cdr3_aa: CASKTTRTSGSGSYNEQFF
cdr3_nt: TGTGCCAGCAAAACCACCCGGACTAGCGGGAGTGGCTCCTACAATGAGCAGTTCTTC

cdr3_length: 15
v_call: TRBV7-3
clone_size: few
j_call: TRBJ2-2
d_call: TRBD1
cdr3_aa: CASGPGTGDTGELFF
cdr3_nt: TGTGCCAGCGGCCCCGGGACAGGGGACACCGGGGAGCTGTTTTTT

cdr3_length: 16
v_call: TRBV28
clone_size: -
j_call: TRBJ2-1
d_call: TRBD2
cdr3_aa: CASSLEKTSGYNEQFF
cdr3_nt: TGTGCCAGCAGTTTAGAGAAAACTAGCGGGTACAATGAGCAGTTCTTC

cdr3_length: 14
v_call: TRBV5-1
clone_size: -
j_call: TRBJ1-1
d_call: -
cdr3_aa: CASSLSSGGTEAFF
cdr3_nt: TGCGCCAGCAGCTTGTCTTCGGGGGGCACTGAAGCTTTCTTT

cdr3_length: 13
v_call: TRBV5-4
clone_size: -
j_call: TRBJ1-1
d_call: -
cdr3_aa: CASTLTGNTEAFF
cdr3_nt: TGTGCCAGCACATTAACAGGGAATACTGAAGCTTTCTTT